The next 30 T cell receptor beta chains were all read from a single sample in a study of early T cells in non-severe SARS-CoV-2 infection. Using its own MiXCR run on the 5' RACE reads, TCRdb lists one record per CDR3 protein. The table has tens of thousands of distinct CDR3 sequences, more than 5.5% seen once. This sample comprised whole blood, obtained at baseline. The receptors were sampled from an adult who was a healthcare worker with PCR-confirmed SARS-CoV-2 infection or an uninfected control (not recorded which).

This clonotype was detected many times. This chain links TRBV24-1 with TRBJ2-2, with a tentative D call TRBD1 (5 bases). The V end was cut by 5 bases, the J end by 3 bases, with 6 bases between. Germline loops: CDR1 KGHDR, CDR2 SFDVKD. This CDR3 is built from 13 residues. CDR3 DNA sequence: TGTGCCACCAGTGCAGGGTACACCGGGGAGCTGTTTTTT. It translates to CATSAGYTGELFF.

V gene TRBV27 combines with J gene TRBJ2-5; TRBD2 might be the D (6 bases). The CDR3 contains 15 residues. Trimming took off 2 bases at V and 4 bases at J, with 14 bases between the two ends. The germline V gene has CDR1 MNHEY and CDR2 SMNVEV (reference sequence). CDR3 sequence reads: CASSLSVGSGETQYF. In nucleotides, the CDR3 is TGTGCCAGCAGTTTAAGTGTCGGGAGTGGAGAGACCCAGTACTTC.

The V gene is TRBV27, the J gene TRBJ2-3, with D perhaps given as TRBD1 or TRBD2 (5 bases each). Trimming pared 2 bases from V and 5 bases from J, leaving 17 bases between. In germline, CDR1 is MNHEY, CDR2 SMNVEV (reference sequence). This CDR3 has 16 amino acids. The CDR3 loop is CASSLTGTYAKDTQYF. DNA of the CDR3: TGTGCCAGCAGTTTAACCGGGACCTACGCGAAAGATACGCAGTATTTT.

This clonotype was found many times. This chain uses TRBV2 with TRBJ1-2; 7 bases match TRBD1. The germline gives CDR1 SNHLY, CDR2 FYNNEI. This CDR3 contains 15 residues. V dropped 1 base and J dropped 8; count of bases not matched to a gene: 10. CDR3 sequence (DNA): TGTGCCAGCAGTGAAGAGACAGGGCGCTACGGAGGCTACACCTTC. Encoded protein: CASSEETGRYGGYTF. Based on the CDR3 plus reference TRBV2 and TRBJ1-2, the full variable domain is EPEVTQTPSHQVTQMGQEVILRCVPISNHLYFYWYRQILGQKVEFLVSFYNNEISEKSEIFDDQFSVERPDGSNFTLKIRSTKLEDSAMYFCASSEETGRYGGYTFGSGTRLTVV.

The sample holds many counts of this clonotype. The chain combines TRBV15 with TRBJ2-1; TRBD2 matches 8 bases. The CDR3 extends over 17 amino acids. J was trimmed by 4 bases and V by 2 bases; bases with no gene match: 10. CDR1 is LNHNV and CDR2 is YYDKDF in the germline V gene (reference sequence). This CDR3 is CATSRLAGTRGYNEQFF. The DNA for the CDR3 is TGTGCCACCAGCAGATTAGCCGGGACTAGAGGGTACAATGAGCAGTTCTTC. Filled out from reference TRBV15 and TRBJ2-1, the complete variable domain reads DAMVIQNPRYQVTQFGKPVTLSCSQTLNHNVMYWYQQKSSQAPKLLFHYYDKDFNNEADTPDNFQSRRPNTSFCFLDIRSPGLGDTAMYLCATSRLAGTRGYNEQFFGPGTRLTVL.

This clonotype was observed at least ten times. The chain has TRBV15 and TRBJ2-4; perhaps TRBD2 as D (6 bases). Trimming stripped 0 bases from V and 0 bases from J, with 12 bases between. CDR1 is LNHNV, CDR2 YYDKDF, per germline (reference sequence). There are 17 residues in the CDR3. CDR3 bases: TGTGCCACCAGCAGAGATGGGCTAGCGTTAGCCAAAAACATTCAGTACTTC. Translating it yields CATSRDGLALAKNIQYF. The entire variable domain, with the rest obtained from reference TRBV15 and TRBJ2-4, is as follows: DAMVIQNPRYQVTQFGKPVTLSCSQTLNHNVMYWYQQKSSQAPKLLFHYYDKDFNNEADTPDNFQSRRPNTSFCFLDIRSPGLGDTAMYLCATSRDGLALAKNIQYFGAGTRLSVL.

In this sample, this clonotype turned up a few times. The V gene is TRBV5-1, the J gene TRBJ1-5; D gene unclear. This CDR3 comprises 15 residues. Germline V CDR1 and CDR2: SGHRS, YFSETQ. Trimming stripped 2 bases from V and 0 bases from J, with 9 bases between. The CDR3 sequence is CASSFDGYSNQPQHF. The CDR3 DNA sequence: TGCGCCAGCAGCTTTGACGGGTATAGCAATCAGCCCCAGCATTTT.

The table lists this clonotype with a few counts. The V and J genes are TRBV12-3 or TRBV12-4 and TRBJ2-7, with TRBD1 as a possible D gene (6 bases). V was cut by 6 bases and J by 5 bases, with 14 bases left in between. CDR3 length: 13 residues. CDR3 coding DNA: TGTGCCAGCAGCACCTACAGGGAGCACGAGCAGTACTTC. It codes for CASSTYREHEQYF.

This clonotype occurred many times. The chain recombines TRBV5-4 with TRBJ2-1; 10 bases match TRBD1. Germline assignment: CDR1 SGHNT and CDR2 YYREEE (reference sequence). This CDR3 contains 16 residues. Trimming cost V 0 bases and J 7 bases; bases outside gene matches: 7. The chain's CDR3 is CASSLAPGQGRNEQFF. For the CDR3, the DNA is TGTGCCAGCAGCTTGGCCCCGGGACAGGGGAGGAATGAGCAGTTCTTC.

This clonotype was seen only a few times. The DNA for the CDR3 is TGTGCCACCAAGCCCGGGGACAGGGAGAACACTGAAGCTTTCTTT. Its protein product is CATKPGDRENTEAFF. This sequence joins TRBV2 and TRBJ1-1, with 9 bases fitting TRBD1. Germline V lookup: CDR1 SNHLY, CDR2 FYNNEI. This CDR3 spans 15 amino acids. V shed 10 bases, J shed 1 base, and the junction held 10 bases outside the gene matches.

This clonotype has a count of ten or more. The chain joins TRBV29-1 to TRBJ2-2, with TRBD2 identical over 10 bases. From germline, CDR1 is SQVTM and CDR2 ANQGSEA. The J segment lost 4 bases and the V segment lost 6 bases, leaving 11 bases of the junction unmatched. The CDR3 totals 16 residues. Here the CDR3 DNA reads TGCAGCGTAGCGGGACTAGCGTTTAGTGGCACCGGGGAGCTGTTTTTT. Residues: CSVAGLAFSGTGELFF.

This clonotype showed up many times. The gene calls are TRBV9 and TRBJ2-1; maybe TRBD2 (6 bases). CDR1 SGDLS and CDR2 YYNGEE come from the germline V gene. V was trimmed by 3 bases and J by 7 bases, leaving 14 bases between them. This CDR3 is 14 amino acids long. CDR3 loop: CASSAGDWVNEQFF. CDR3 DNA: TGTGCCAGCAGCGCGGGGGACTGGGTAAATGAGCAGTTCTTC.

This clonotype was seen ten or more times. The rearrangement links TRBV6-5 to TRBJ2-2, with TRBD1 matching 7 bases. Germline values: CDR1 MNHEY, CDR2 SVGAGI. V was clipped by 5 bases and J by 5 bases; unmatched bases: 11. This CDR3 region has 16 residues. The CDR3 nucleotides are TGTGCCAGCAGTCCCTCGACAGGGTCGGGAACCGGGGAGCTGTTTTTT. It is translated as CASSPSTGSGTGELFF.

For this clonotype: Likely a read error: the CDR3 ends without its conserved phenylalanine or tryptophan. The genes are TRBV27 and TRBJ1-1, with a tentative D call TRBD1 (6 bases). The CDR3 consists of 14 residues. V gave up 5 bases and J gave up 0 bases, with 10 bases separating them. Germline CDR1 is MNHEY and CDR2 is SMNVEV (reference sequence). The CDR3 is CASSRGGMNTEAFL. The CDR3 DNA reads as TGTGCCAGCAGTCGGGGGGGCATGAACACTGAAGCTTTCCTT.

This clonotype is medium-sized (0.01 to 0.1%). The chain carries TRBV27 and TRBJ2-1, with TRBD2 matching 7 bases. From germline, CDR1 is MNHEY and CDR2 SMNVEV (reference sequence). There are 15 residues in the CDR3. V was pared by 2 bases and J by 7 bases, with 8 bases of the junction left unmatched. The CDR3 loop reads CASSLGSSGINEQFF. CDR3 bases: TGTGCCAGCAGTTTAGGGAGCAGCGGGATAAATGAGCAGTTCTTC.

By share, this clonotype ranks as medium-sized. The V call is TRBV9, the J call TRBJ1-5, with TRBD1 as a possible D gene (5 bases). The CDR3 length is 16 residues. V was trimmed by 0 bases and J by 1 base, leaving 11 bases between them. Looked up from germline, CDR1 is SGDLS and CDR2 is YYNGEE. The CDR3 nucleotides read TGTGCCAGCAGCGTAGACGGGGGAGCCAGCAATCAGCCCCAGCATTTT. It specifies CASSVDGGASNQPQHF.

This clonotype has just a few counts. The V gene is TRBV27, the J gene TRBJ2-7, with TRBD2 identical over 8 bases. CDR1 is MNHEY, CDR2 SMNVEV, per germline (reference sequence). CDR3 size: 14 residues. V lost 3 bases, J lost 3 bases, and 4 bases stayed unmatched. The DNA of the CDR3 is TGTGCCAGCAGTTTGGGGACTAGAAACTACGAGCAGTACTTC. Translating it yields CASSLGTRNYEQYF.

Regarding this clonotype: The germline gene is not matched at one end of the junction; a read error may be the cause. This chain joins TRBV4-2 and TRBJ2-2, with D unclear. The CDR3 loop spans 15 amino acids. In germline, CDR1 is LGHNA, CDR2 YNFKEQ. Written as DNA, the CDR3 is TGTGCCAGCAGCCAGGCACAAGCGAACGCCGGGGAGCTGTTTTTT. The encoded protein is CASSQAQANAGELFF.

This clonotype was observed at least ten times. V gene TRBV29-1 combines with J gene TRBJ1-2; no firm D call. The V end was cut by 3 bases, the J end by 5 bases, with 13 bases between. Germline values: CDR1 SQVTM, CDR2 ANQGSEA. The CDR3 has 13 amino acids. CDR3 nucleotide sequence: TGCAGCGTTGATGGCTTCGAGTCGTATGGCTACACCTTC. Protein product: CSVDGFESYGYTF.

This clonotype has more than one count but fewer than ten. The chain is built from TRBV15 and TRBJ1-5; D gene uncertain. V lost 3 bases, J lost 6 bases, and 12 bases lay in between. Germline CDR1 is LNHNV and CDR2 is YYDKDF (reference sequence). The CDR3 is 14 residues long. CDR3: CATSSRTTGQPQHF. CDR3 nucleotide sequence: TGTGCCACCAGCAGCCGGACTACTGGTCAGCCCCAGCATTTT.

This clonotype has ten or more counts. The chain carries TRBV29-1 and TRBJ2-1; perhaps TRBD1 as D (5 bases). Trimming removed 7 bases from V and 5 bases from J, with 6 bases in between. This CDR3 comprises 10 residues. Per germline, CDR1 SQVTM and CDR2 ANQGSEA. CDR3 bases: TGCAGCGGGGGCCACAATGAGCAGTTCTTC. Residues: CSGGHNEQFF.

V and J are TRBV3-1 and TRBJ2-1, with 8 bases aligning to TRBD2. V gave up 5 bases and J gave up 1 base; unmatched junction bases: 7. Germline V lookup: CDR1 LGHDT, CDR2 YNNKEL (reference sequence). CDR3 length equals 16 residues. Here the CDR3 reads CASSFVSGVSYNEQFF. CDR3 bases: TGTGCCAGCAGCTTCGTTAGCGGGGTGTCCTACAATGAGCAGTTCTTC.

This clonotype was counted only a few times. This rearrangement joins TRBV7-6 to TRBJ1-1; 7 nucleotides match TRBD1. The V gene end was trimmed by 5 bases and the J gene end by 4 bases; junction bases not matched to a gene: 10. CDR1 and CDR2 (germline): SGHVS, FNYEAQ. The CDR3 is made up of 15 amino acids. This CDR3 reads CASSPDGSGGTEAFF. DNA for the CDR3: TGTGCCAGCAGCCCTGACGGGTCAGGGGGCACTGAAGCTTTCTTT.

This clonotype came up a few times. The rearrangement joins TRBV29-1 to TRBJ2-2; D gene unclear. The V gene lost 5 bases and the J gene lost 1 base, with 17 bases spanning the gap. There are 16 residues in the CDR3. The germline V gene encodes CDR1 SQVTM and CDR2 ANQGSEA. CDR3 in amino acids: CSVNMNWGMNTGELFF. DNA for the CDR3: TGCAGCGTTAATATGAATTGGGGAATGAACACCGGGGAGCTGTTTTTT.

This rearrangement joins TRBV27 to TRBJ1-4, with a possible D match to TRBD1 (5 bases). Germline assignment: CDR1 MNHEY and CDR2 SMNVEV (reference sequence). The CDR3 extends over 17 amino acids. V lost 1 base and J lost 0, with 12 bases in between. CDR3 nucleotide sequence: TGTGCCAGCAGTTTATGGGCAGGGACGGCAACTAATGAAAAACTGTTTTTT. It is translated as CASSLWAGTATNEKLFF. Supplemented by reference TRBV27 and TRBJ1-4, the full variable domain reads EAQVTQNPRYLITVTGKKLTVTCSQNMNHEYMSWYRQDPGLGLRQIYYSMNVEVTDKGDVPEGYKVSRKEKRNFPLILESPSPNQTSLYFCASSLWAGTATNEKLFFGSGTQLSVL.

The rearrangement uses TRBV28 and TRBJ2-7; D perhaps matches TRBD2 (5 bases). This CDR3 has 14 residues. Germline CDR1 is MDHEN and CDR2 is SYDVKM. V shed 6 bases and J shed 3 bases, with 15 bases lying between them. This chain's CDR3 is CASRGLGSIYEQYF. The CDR3 nucleotides read TGTGCCAGCAGAGGACTGGGTTCTATCTACGAGCAGTACTTC.

This clonotype was seen a few times. The CDR3 loop reads CSEWTGARGDEQFF. CDR3 sequence (DNA): TGCAGCGAGTGGACAGGGGCCCGAGGGGATGAGCAGTTCTTC. This sequence joins TRBV29-1 and TRBJ2-1; TRBD1 aligns across 9 bases. Germline trimming cut 7 bases from V and 8 bases from J; bases unmatched to any gene: 12. Germline V CDR1 and CDR2: SQVTM, ANQGSEA. CDR3 length: 14 amino acids.

The chain is built from TRBV20-1 and TRBJ2-1; D gene ambiguous. The CDR3 spans 14 residues. Trimming stripped 5 bases from V and 7 bases from J, with 18 bases between. From germline, CDR1 is DFQATT and CDR2 SNEGSKA (reference sequence). The CDR3 nucleotides are TGCAGTGCTCCCCAACTCGGACGACGGAATGAGCAGTTCTTC. Protein: CSAPQLGRRNEQFF.

This clonotype appeared a few times. This rearrangement joins TRBV11-2 to TRBJ2-1, with 7 bases aligning to TRBD1. The CDR3 sequence is 14 residues long. Per the germline V gene, CDR1 is SGHAT and CDR2 is FQNNGV. The trim removed 6 bases at V and 6 bases at J, leaving 8 bases unmatched. Here the CDR3 reads CASRTGTASNEQFF. As DNA, the CDR3 is TGTGCCAGCAGGACCGGGACAGCCTCCAATGAGCAGTTCTTC.

This clonotype was recorded at least ten times. The chain joins TRBV11-2 to TRBJ1-1, with D unclear. Germline values: CDR1 SGHAT, CDR2 FQNNGV. Between the trimmed V and J ends, which lost 3 bases and 6 bases, there was a span of 14 bases. CDR3 length equals 14 residues. DNA of the CDR3: TGTGCCAGCAGCTTTCCAAGGGTGGCCCCTGAAGCTTTCTTT. This codes for CASSFPRVAPEAFF.